Shown below are 21 T cell receptor beta chains from a single sample sequenced in a study of tumor-infiltrating lymphocytes in primary liver carcinoma (dated by TCRdb to 2016 to 2017). Reads for this sample came from an Illumina HiSeq 2500. Using a constant-region primer and ProtoScript II reverse transcriptase, TCRbeta-specific cDNA was reverse-transcribed from 400 to 550 ng total RNA. Three nested multiplex PCR rounds, following a slightly modified ARM-PCR procedure, were used to build the TCRbeta libraries. The first two PCR rounds used multiplex TRBV1-TRBV30 forward primers with a Cbeta reverse primer, each for 10 cycles. TCRdb passed the public sequencing reads through fastp at Q25 and MiXCR, retaining productive beta sequences. Every CDR3 protein is listed once, alongside the most common genes and DNA of its rows. Across this sample there are 330,000 or so distinct CDR3 sequences, with approximately 64% seen only once. The ten largest clones represent under 8% of the sample.

TRIzol reagent was used to extract blood RNA from unsorted whole blood, while the DNeasy Blood & Tissue kit provided the germline DNA. The sequencing sample was made of peripheral blood. Receptors were obtained from a man aged 35-49 years with primary liver carcinoma and hepatitis B virus infection.

As regards this clonotype: This may come from a read error, since a much larger clone is one base off. The chain recombines TRBV6-6 with TRBJ1-4, with TRBD1 identical over 8 bases. The CDR3 runs to 15 residues. Germline CDR1 is MNHNY and CDR2 is SVGAGI (reference sequence). With V trimmed by 0 bases and J by 3 bases, 0 bases remained unmatched. The CDR3 sequence: CASSYSGQANEKLFF. The CDR3 DNA reads TGTGCCAGCAGTTACTCGGGACAGGCTAATGAAAAACTGTTTTTT.

This clonotype was found once. This may come from a read error, since a much larger clone is one base off. The chain uses TRBV6-2 or TRBV6-3 and TRBJ1-1, with D hard to call. The germline gives CDR1 MNHEY, CDR2 SVGEGT. Trimming took off 4 bases at V and 1 base at J, with 13 bases between the two ends. CDR3 length: 15 amino acids. The CDR3 here is CASSSSVTRNTEAFF. The CDR3 bases are TGTGCCAGCAGTTCTTCCGTGACAAGGAACACTGAAGCTTTCTTT.

This clonotype was counted many times. The V gene is TRBV29-1, the J gene TRBJ1-1, with D maybe TRBD1 (5 bases). Germline CDR1 and CDR2: SQVTM and ANQGSEA. The CDR3 sequence is 12 residues long. The V and J ends lost 8 bases and 1 base respectively, with 11 bases between them. CDR3 amino acids: CSTRDSNTEAFF. CDR3 nucleotides: TGCAGCACCCGGGACTCGAACACTGAAGCTTTCTTT.

The chain combines TRBV4-1 with TRBJ2-7; D tentatively reads TRBD1 or TRBD2 (5 bases each). Germline V lookup: CDR1 MGHRA, CDR2 YSYEKL. The CDR3 has 13 amino acids. Trimming took off 4 bases at V and 4 bases at J, with 11 bases between the two ends. The CDR3 loop is CASSPGRAYEQYF. In DNA, the CDR3 is TGCGCCAGCAGCCCGGGACGAGCATACGAGCAGTACTTC.

This chain uses TRBV11-2 with TRBJ2-1; D may be TRBD2 (5 bases). Germline assignment: CDR1 SGHAT and CDR2 FQNNGV. The CDR3 covers 14 residues. V was trimmed by 10 bases and J by 3 bases, leaving 16 bases between them. CDR3 protein: CATRDRDYYNEQFF. The CDR3 DNA follows: TGTGCCACCAGAGACCGGGATTACTACAATGAGCAGTTCTTC.

To note about this clonotype: This could be a read error, since a much larger clone is one nucleotide away. The chain links TRBV6-1 to TRBJ2-7; D gene uncertain. This CDR3 is built from 13 residues. The germline V gene has CDR1 MNHNS and CDR2 SASEGT. The V and J ends lost 3 bases and 7 bases respectively, with 13 bases between them. The CDR3 here is CASSDPDRSEQYF. The CDR3 region has the DNA TGTGCCAGCAGTGACCCTGACCGCTCGGAGCAGTACTTC.

This clonotype was counted many times. The chain carries TRBV10-1 and TRBJ2-7, with D hard to call. Germline V CDR1 and CDR2: WNHNN, SYGVQD (reference sequence). This CDR3 has 13 amino acids. V dropped 0 bases and J dropped 1 base, with 4 bases sitting between them. CDR3 coding DNA: TGCGCCAGCAGTGAGTCCGAATCCTACGAGCAGTACTTC. It specifies CASSESESYEQYF.

This clonotype was seen once. This may come from a read error, since a much larger clone is one base off. The genes are TRBV4-1 and TRBJ1-1; 8 bases map to TRBD1. CDR3 length equals 11 residues. V was clipped by 4 bases and J by 13 bases; unmatched bases: 5. Looked up from germline, CDR1 is MGHRA and CDR2 is YSYEKL. CDR3 residues: CASSRGTGVFF. In nucleotides, the CDR3 is TGCGCCAGCAGCCGGGGGACAGGAGTTTTCTTT.

On this clonotype: The conserved phenylalanine or tryptophan is not found at the CDR3 terminus, so this likely reflects a read error. V is TRBV4-3 and J is TRBJ2-5; the D gene is possibly TRBD1 (6 bases). The CDR3 sequence is 15 residues long. In germline, CDR1 is LGHNA, CDR2 YSLEER. V lost 1 base and J lost 5, with 14 bases in between. CDR3 region: CASSQGSGQGETQYS. CDR3 nucleotide sequence: TGCGCCAGCAGCCAAGGCTCGGGTCAGGGGGAGACCCAGTACTCC.

This rearrangement joins TRBV5-1 to TRBJ2-2; D not resolved. The CDR3 sequence is 12 residues long. Trimming shortened V by 5 bases and J by 9 bases, and 11 bases separated the two germline ends. The germline V gene encodes CDR1 SGHRS and CDR2 YFSETQ. Here the CDR3 DNA reads TGCGCCAGCAGGGTAGAGACCTGGGAGCTGTTTTTT. The encoded protein is CASRVETWELFF.

Concerning this clonotype: A read error may explain this, as a much larger clone is one base away. The chain employs TRBV29-1 and TRBJ2-1, with 9 bases fitting TRBD1. The CDR3 sequence is 15 residues long. Per the germline V gene, CDR1 is SQVTM and CDR2 is ANQGSEA. V was clipped by 8 bases and J by 8 bases; unmatched bases: 16. The CDR3, as DNA: TGCAGCATTGGACCGGGACAGGGATACATCGATGAGCAGTTCTTC. It yields the protein CSIGPGQGYIDEQFF.

This chain uses TRBV28 with TRBJ2-1; tentative D call: TRBD2 (5 bases). The CDR3 runs 15 residues. With 4 bases removed from V and 5 bases from J, the gap between germline ends came to 15 bases. The germline CDR1 and CDR2 sequences are MDHEN and SYDVKM. CDR3 residues: CASSSPGSVHNEQFF. In DNA form, the CDR3 reads TGTGCCAGCAGTTCCCCGGGGAGTGTCCACAATGAGCAGTTCTTC.

The chain combines TRBV5-4 with TRBJ2-1, with unresolved D. The CDR3 loop spans 14 amino acids. Trimming removed 0 bases at V and 4 bases at J, with 8 bases between. Germline V gene lookup returns CDR1 SGHNT and CDR2 YYREEE (reference sequence). In nucleotides, the CDR3 is TGTGCCAGCAGCTTGGCATGGGAATACAATGAGCAGTTCTTC. Protein: CASSLAWEYNEQFF.

The genes are TRBV18 and TRBJ1-1; no reliable D call. Germline CDR1 reads KGHSH; CDR2 reads LQKENI. The V end was cut by 5 bases, the J end by 7 bases, with 11 bases between. The CDR3 consists of 12 residues. The CDR3 spells CASSEFKDEAFF. CDR3 DNA: TGTGCCAGCTCAGAGTTTAAGGATGAAGCTTTCTTT.

The chain joins TRBV6-1 to TRBJ1-5; D unresolved. This CDR3 region has 15 residues. Between the trimmed V and J ends, which lost 11 bases and 0 bases, there was a span of 17 bases. The germline CDR1 and CDR2 sequences are MNHNS and SASEGT. CDR3: CAFSEISYSNQPQHF. CDR3 DNA sequence: TGTGCCTTCAGTGAAATCTCGTATAGCAATCAGCCCCAGCATTTT.

This clonotype came up many times. The chain is built from TRBV12-3 or TRBV12-4 and TRBJ2-1; the match to TRBD1 covers 7 bases. The length of the CDR3 is 12 residues. Trimming cost V 6 bases and J 12 bases; bases outside gene matches: 8. The CDR3 coding sequence is TGTGCCAGCAGCCGACAGGGAATTGTGCAGTTCTTC. Amino acids: CASSRQGIVQFF.

Concerning this clonotype itself: A clone one base away is much larger, so this may be a read error. The V and J genes are TRBV10-3 and TRBJ2-1; 7 bases map to TRBD2. Germline CDR1 reads ENHRY; CDR2 reads SYGVKD. This CDR3 comprises 12 residues. The CDR3 protein is CVGGTGLDEQFF. CDR3 DNA: TGTGTCGGCGGCACCGGACTAGATGAGCAGTTCTTC.

The J gene is TRBJ2-7, the V gene TRBV30, with 13 positions matching TRBD2. Trimming at V came to 1 base and at J to 2 bases, leaving 5 bases not matched to a gene. The CDR3 totals 16 residues. Germline CDR1 and CDR2: GTSNPN and SVGIG (reference sequence). CDR3 protein: CAWSGTSGSFTYEQYF. CDR3 DNA sequence: TGTGCCTGGAGTGGGACTAGCGGGAGTTTCACCTACGAGCAGTACTTC. Combining the CDR3 with reference TRBV30 and TRBJ2-7 gives the whole variable domain SQTIHQWPATLVQPVGSPLSLECTVEGTSNPNLYWYRQAAGRGLQLLFYSVGIGQISSEVPQNLSASRPQDRQFILSSKKLLLSDSGFYLCAWSGTSGSFTYEQYFGPGTRLTVT.

On this clonotype itself: A read error is possible here, since a much larger clone lies one base away. The chain is built from TRBV6-5 and TRBJ2-7, with D perhaps TRBD1 (8 bases). The CDR3 spans 14 residues. Germline loops: CDR1 MNHEY, CDR2 SVGAGI. V lost 2 bases to trimming and J lost 4 bases, with 12 bases between them. In DNA, the CDR3 is TGTGCCAGCAGTTACAACAGGGGGGGGTACGAGCAGTACTTC. This gives the protein CASSYNRGGYEQYF.

The rearrangement links TRBV14 to TRBJ2-4, with TRBD2 matching over 8 bases. V trimming: 3 bases; J trimming: 2 bases; junction bases outside the gene matches: 12. The CDR3 loop spans 18 amino acids. Germline-derived CDR1 and CDR2 are SGHDN and FVKESK. The DNA for the CDR3 is TGTGCCAGCAGCCAGACCGGGACTAGACGCCTGACCAAAAACATTCAGTACTTC. Translation: CASSQTGTRRLTKNIQYF. The complete variable domain, with remaining parts taken from reference TRBV14 and TRBJ2-4, reads EAGVTQFPSHSVIEKGQTVTLRCDPISGHDNLYWYRRVMGKEIKFLLHFVKESKQDESGMPNNRFLAERTGGTYSTLKVQPAELEDSGVYFCASSQTGTRRLTKNIQYFGAGTRLSVL.

A note on this clonotype: One junction end does not reproduce the germline sequence, and a read error may be involved. The chain links TRBV11-1 to TRBJ2-1; TRBD1 matches 9 bases. This CDR3 comprises 14 residues. Germline V gives CDR1 SGHAT, CDR2 FQDESV (reference sequence). CDR3 DNA: TGTGCCAACAGCGGGGACAGGGTTATCAATGAGCAGTTCTTC. Translating it yields CANSGDRVINEQFF.